This T cell receptor (beta chain) was identified in a study of graft-versus-host responses after intestinal transplantation. Only in-frame clones appear in the TCRdb table, and some are missing; sequencing was by immunoSEQ multiplex PCR. This sample has 75,000 to 100,000 clones; roughly 86% occur once, and the top ten carry 1.4%. The junction had 13 bases not matched to a gene; V was cut back by 7 bases and J by 7 bases. In germline, CDR1 is GTSNPN, CDR2 SVGIG (reference sequence). The CDR3 sequence is 15 residues long. The sample was PBMCs, taken 255 days after intestinal transplant. The rearrangement links TRBV30 to TRBJ1-6, with 7 nucleotides matching TRBD1. The sequence came from a human patient who received an intestinal transplant, so some T cells may come from the graft donor. CDR3 sequence: CASLNWDRVNSPLHF. For the CDR3, the DNA is TGTGCCTCACTGAACTGGGACAGAGTCAATTCACCCCTCCACTTT.